The TCR beta chain described here comes from a study of cytomegalovirus exposure and HLA in healthy donors. Findings and limits, study-wide: An apparent linkage of common viral pathogens to several of the most significant clusters emerged in a later analysis.

V dropped 5 bases and J dropped 0 bases, with 13 bases sitting between them. CDR3 length: 15 residues. Germline V gene sequence: CDR1 LNHDA, CDR2 SQIVND (reference sequence). About this clone itself: No antigen is known for it.

With 60 Vbeta and 13 Jbeta primers, the PCR was carried out. Generated by immunoSEQ multiplex PCR, the TCRdb table keeps only in-frame clones and is missing some. The repertoire holds roughly 170,000 clones, with around 78% as singletons. This sequence originates from a woman in her forties or fifties in good health and CMV-seropositive. Source material: PBMCs. V usage is TRBV19 and J usage is TRBJ1-1; D possibly corresponds to TRBD1 (5 bases). In nucleotides, the CDR3 is TGTGCCAGTAGTCCGCTGGGGGGGGTGAACACTGAAGCTTTCTTT. Amino acid sequence: CASSPLGGVNTEAFF.